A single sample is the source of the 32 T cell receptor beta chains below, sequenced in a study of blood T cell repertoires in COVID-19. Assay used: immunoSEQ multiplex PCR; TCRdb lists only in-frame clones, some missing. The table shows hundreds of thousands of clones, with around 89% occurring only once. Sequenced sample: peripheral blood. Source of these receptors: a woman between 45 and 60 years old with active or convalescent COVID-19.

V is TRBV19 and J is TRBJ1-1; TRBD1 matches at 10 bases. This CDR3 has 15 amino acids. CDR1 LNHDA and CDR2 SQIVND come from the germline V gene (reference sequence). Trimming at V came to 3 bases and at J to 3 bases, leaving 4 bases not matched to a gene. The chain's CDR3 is CASSIRQGADTEAFF. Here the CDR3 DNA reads TGTGCCAGTAGTATCCGACAGGGGGCGGACACTGAAGCTTTCTTT.

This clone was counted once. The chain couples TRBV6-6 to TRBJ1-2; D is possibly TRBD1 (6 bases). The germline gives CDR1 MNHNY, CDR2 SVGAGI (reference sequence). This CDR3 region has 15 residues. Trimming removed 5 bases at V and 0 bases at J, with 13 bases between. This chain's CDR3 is CASSRTGMANYGYTF. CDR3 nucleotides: TGTGCCAGCAGTAGAACAGGGATGGCTAACTATGGCTACACCTTC.

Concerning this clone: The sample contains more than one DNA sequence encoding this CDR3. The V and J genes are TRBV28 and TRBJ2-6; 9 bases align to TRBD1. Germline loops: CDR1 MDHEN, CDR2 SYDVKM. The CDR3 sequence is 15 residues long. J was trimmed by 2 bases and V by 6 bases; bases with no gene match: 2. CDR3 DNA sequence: TGTGCCAGCAGCAGGGACAGGGCTGGGGCCAACGTCCTGACTTTC. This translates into CASSRDRAGANVLTF.

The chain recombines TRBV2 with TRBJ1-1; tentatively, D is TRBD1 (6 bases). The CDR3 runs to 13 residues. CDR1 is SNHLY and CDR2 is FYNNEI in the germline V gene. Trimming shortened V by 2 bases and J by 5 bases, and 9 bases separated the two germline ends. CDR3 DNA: TGTGCCAGCAGTGAACAGGGGTTAACTGAAGCTTTCTTT. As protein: CASSEQGLTEAFF.

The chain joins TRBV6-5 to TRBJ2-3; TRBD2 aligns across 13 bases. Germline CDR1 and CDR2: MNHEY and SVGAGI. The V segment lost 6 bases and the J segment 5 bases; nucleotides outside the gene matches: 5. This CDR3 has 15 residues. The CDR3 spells CASSPLAGGQDTQYF. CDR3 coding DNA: TGTGCCAGCAGCCCACTAGCGGGGGGGCAAGATACGCAGTATTTT.

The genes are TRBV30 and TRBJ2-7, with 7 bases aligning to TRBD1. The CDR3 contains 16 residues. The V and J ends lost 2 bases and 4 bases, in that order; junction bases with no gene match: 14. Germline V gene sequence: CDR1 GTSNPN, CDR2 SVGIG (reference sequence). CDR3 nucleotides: TGTGCCTGGAGTACGGACAGGCAAGGTCCTTCATACGAGCAGTACTTC. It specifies CAWSTDRQGPSYEQYF.

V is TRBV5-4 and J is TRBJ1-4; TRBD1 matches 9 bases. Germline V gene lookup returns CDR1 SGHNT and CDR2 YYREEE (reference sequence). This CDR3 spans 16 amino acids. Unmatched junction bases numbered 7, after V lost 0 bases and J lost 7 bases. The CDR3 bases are TGTGCCAGCAGCTTGGGGGGGACAGGGATCGGTGAAAAACTGTTTTTT. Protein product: CASSLGGTGIGEKLFF.

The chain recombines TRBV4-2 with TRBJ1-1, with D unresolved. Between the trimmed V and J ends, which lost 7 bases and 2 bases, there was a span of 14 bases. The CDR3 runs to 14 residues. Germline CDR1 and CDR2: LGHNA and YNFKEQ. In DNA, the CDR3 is TGTGCCAGCACCCACCCGGGGTTAAACACTGAAGCTTTCTTT. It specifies CASTHPGLNTEAFF.

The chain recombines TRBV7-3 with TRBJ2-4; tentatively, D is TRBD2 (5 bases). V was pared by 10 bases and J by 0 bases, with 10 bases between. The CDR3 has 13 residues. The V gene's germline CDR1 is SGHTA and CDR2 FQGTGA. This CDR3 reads CATPGLAKNIQYF. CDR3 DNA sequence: TGTGCCACCCCCGGACTAGCCAAAAACATTCAGTACTTC.

CDR3 amino acids: CASSAWTGAHGYTF. The CDR3 DNA is TGTGCCAGCAGCGCCTGGACAGGGGCTCATGGCTACACCTTC. The chain is built from TRBV6-5 and TRBJ1-2, with 9 bases matching TRBD1. Trimming removed 6 bases from V and 6 bases from J; junction bases left unmatched: 8. Germline V gene sequence: CDR1 MNHEY, CDR2 SVGAGI. The CDR3 contains 14 residues.

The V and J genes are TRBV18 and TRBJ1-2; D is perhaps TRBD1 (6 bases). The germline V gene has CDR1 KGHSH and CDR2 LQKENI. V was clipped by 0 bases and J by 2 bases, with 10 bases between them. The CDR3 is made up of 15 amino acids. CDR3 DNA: TGTGCCAGCTCACCACCAGGACAGTCAAACTATGGCTACACCTTC. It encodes CASSPPGQSNYGYTF.

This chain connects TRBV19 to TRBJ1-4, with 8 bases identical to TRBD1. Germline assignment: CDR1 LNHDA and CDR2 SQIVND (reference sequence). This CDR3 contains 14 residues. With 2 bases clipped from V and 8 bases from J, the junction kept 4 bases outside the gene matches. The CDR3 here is CASSISQGAEKLFF. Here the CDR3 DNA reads TGTGCCAGTAGTATAAGCCAGGGGGCCGAAAAACTGTTTTTT.

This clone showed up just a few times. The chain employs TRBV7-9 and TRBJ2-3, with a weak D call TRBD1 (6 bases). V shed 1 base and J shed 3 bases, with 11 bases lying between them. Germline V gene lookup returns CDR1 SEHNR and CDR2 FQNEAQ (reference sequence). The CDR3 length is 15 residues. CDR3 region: CASSLEPTGTDTQYF. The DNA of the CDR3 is TGTGCCAGCAGCTTAGAGCCCACAGGGACAGATACGCAGTATTTT. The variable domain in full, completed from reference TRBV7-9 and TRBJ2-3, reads DTGVSQNPRHKITKRGQNVTFRCDPISEHNRLYWYRQTLGQGPEFLTYFQNEAQLEKSRLLSDRFSAERPKGSFSTLEIQRTEQGDSAMYLCASSLEPTGTDTQYFGPGTRLTVL.

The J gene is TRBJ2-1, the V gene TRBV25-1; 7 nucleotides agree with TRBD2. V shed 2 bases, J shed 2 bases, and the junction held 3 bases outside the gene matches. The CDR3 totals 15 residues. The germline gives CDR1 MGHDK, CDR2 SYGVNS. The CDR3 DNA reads TGTGCCAGCAGTGAAGCGGGAGCCACCTACAATGAGCAGTTCTTC. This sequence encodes CASSEAGATYNEQFF.

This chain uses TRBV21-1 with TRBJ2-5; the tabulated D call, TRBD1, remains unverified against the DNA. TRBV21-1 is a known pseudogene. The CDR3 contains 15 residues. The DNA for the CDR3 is TGTGCCAGGACCCCCTACAGGGATGGGAAAGAGACCCAGTACTTC. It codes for CARTPYRDGKETQYF.

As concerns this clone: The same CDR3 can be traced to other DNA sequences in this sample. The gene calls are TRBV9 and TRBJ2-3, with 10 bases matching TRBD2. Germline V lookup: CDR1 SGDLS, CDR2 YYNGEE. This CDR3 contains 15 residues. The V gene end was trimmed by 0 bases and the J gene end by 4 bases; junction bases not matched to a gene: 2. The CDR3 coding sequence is TGTGCCAGCAGCGTAGACAGCGGGAGGGCAGATACGCAGTATTTT. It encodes CASSVDSGRADTQYF.

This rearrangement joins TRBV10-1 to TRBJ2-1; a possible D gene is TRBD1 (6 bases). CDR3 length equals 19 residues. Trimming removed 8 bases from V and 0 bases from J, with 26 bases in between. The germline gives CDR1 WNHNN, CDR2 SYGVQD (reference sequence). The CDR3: CASADYRDLKDRSYNEQFF. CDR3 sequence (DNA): TGCGCCAGCGCTGACTACAGGGACCTCAAGGATCGCTCCTACAATGAGCAGTTCTTC.

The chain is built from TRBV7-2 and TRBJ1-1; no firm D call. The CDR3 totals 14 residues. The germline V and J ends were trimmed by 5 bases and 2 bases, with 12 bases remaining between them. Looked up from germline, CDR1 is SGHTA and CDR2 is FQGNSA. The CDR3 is CASSPRGANTEAFF. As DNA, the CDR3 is TGTGCCAGCAGCCCCCGGGGAGCTAACACTGAAGCTTTCTTT.

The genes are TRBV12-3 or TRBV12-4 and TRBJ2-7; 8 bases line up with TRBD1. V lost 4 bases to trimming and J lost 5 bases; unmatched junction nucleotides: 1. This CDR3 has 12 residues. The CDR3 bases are TGTGCCAGCAGTTCAGGGGGCAACGAGCAGTACTTC. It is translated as CASSSGGNEQYF.

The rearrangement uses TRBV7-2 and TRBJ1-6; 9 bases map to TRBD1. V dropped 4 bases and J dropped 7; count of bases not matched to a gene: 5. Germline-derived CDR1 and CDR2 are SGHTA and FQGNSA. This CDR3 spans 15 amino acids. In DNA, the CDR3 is TGTGCCAGCAGCTGGGGACAGGGCGTCAATTCACCCCTCCACTTT. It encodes CASSWGQGVNSPLHF.

The CDR3 region has the DNA TGTGCCAGCAGTTTGGGGGAGGGTGGCAATGAGCAGTTCTTC. Its protein product is CASSLGEGGNEQFF. The chain has TRBV27 and TRBJ2-1; TRBD2 matches at 7 bases. This CDR3 region has 14 residues. With V trimmed by 3 bases and J by 6 bases, 5 bases remained unmatched. Germline-derived CDR1 and CDR2 are MNHEY and SMNVEV (reference sequence).

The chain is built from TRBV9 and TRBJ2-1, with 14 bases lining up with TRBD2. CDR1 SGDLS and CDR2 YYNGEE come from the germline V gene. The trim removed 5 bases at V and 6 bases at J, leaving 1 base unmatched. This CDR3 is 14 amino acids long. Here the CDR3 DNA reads TGTGCCAGCAGTGGGACTAGCGGGGGCAATGAGCAGTTCTTC. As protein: CASSGTSGGNEQFF.

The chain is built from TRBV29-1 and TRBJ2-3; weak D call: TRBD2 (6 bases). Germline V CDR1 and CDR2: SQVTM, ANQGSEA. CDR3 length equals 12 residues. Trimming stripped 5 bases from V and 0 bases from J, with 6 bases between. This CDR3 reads CSVRGSTDTQYF. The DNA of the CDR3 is TGCAGCGTTCGGGGGAGCACAGATACGCAGTATTTT.

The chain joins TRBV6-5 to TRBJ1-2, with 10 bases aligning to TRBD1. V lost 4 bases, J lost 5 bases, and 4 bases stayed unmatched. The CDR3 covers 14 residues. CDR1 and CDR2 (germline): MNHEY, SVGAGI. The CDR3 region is CASSWDRGVYGYTF. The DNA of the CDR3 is TGTGCCAGCAGTTGGGACAGGGGAGTATATGGCTACACCTTC.

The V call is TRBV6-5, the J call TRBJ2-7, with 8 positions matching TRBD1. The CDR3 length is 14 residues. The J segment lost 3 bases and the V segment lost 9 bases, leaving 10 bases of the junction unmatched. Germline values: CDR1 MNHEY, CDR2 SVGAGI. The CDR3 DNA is TGTGCCAGTAAGTACAGGGGGAGCTTCTACGAGCAGTACTTC. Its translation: CASKYRGSFYEQYF.

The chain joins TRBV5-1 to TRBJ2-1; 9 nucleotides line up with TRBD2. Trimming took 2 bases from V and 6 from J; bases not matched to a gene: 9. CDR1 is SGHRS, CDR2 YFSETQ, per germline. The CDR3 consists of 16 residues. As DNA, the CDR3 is TGCGCCAGCAGCTTCCTGGCGGGAGGGCCCGTCAATGAGCAGTTCTTC. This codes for CASSFLAGGPVNEQFF.

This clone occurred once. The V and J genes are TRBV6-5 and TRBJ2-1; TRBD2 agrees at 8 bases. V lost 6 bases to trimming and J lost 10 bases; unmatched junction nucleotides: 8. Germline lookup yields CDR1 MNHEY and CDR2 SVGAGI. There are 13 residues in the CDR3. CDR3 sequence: CASRTSGGGEQFF. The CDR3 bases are TGTGCCAGCAGAACTAGCGGAGGGGGGGAGCAGTTCTTC.

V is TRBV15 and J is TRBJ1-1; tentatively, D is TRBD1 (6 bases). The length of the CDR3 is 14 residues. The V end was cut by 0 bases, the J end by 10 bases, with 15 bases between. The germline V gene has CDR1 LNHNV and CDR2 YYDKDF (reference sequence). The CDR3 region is CATSREGAKQGAFF. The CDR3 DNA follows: TGTGCCACCAGCAGAGAGGGAGCCAAACAGGGAGCTTTCTTT.

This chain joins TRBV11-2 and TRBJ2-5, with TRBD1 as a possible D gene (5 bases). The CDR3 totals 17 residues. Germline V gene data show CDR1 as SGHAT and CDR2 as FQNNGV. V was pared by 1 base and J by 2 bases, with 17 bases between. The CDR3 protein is CASSLVGAKSRQETQYF. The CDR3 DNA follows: TGTGCCAGCAGCTTAGTAGGGGCGAAAAGCCGACAAGAGACCCAGTACTTC.

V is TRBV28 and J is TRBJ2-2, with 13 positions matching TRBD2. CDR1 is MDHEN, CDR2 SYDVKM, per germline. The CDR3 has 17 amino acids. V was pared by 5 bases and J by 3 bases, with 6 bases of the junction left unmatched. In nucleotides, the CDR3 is TGTGCCAGCAGTCGGACTAGCGGGAGACCCTACACCGGGGAGCTGTTTTTT. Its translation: CASSRTSGRPYTGELFF.

Here the CDR3 DNA reads TGTGCCAGCAGCTCTACAGTGGGCTCCTACAATGAGCAGTTCTTC. Its translation is CASSSTVGSYNEQFF. V and J are TRBV7-3 and TRBJ2-1; no firm D call. From germline, CDR1 is SGHTA and CDR2 FQGTGA. This CDR3 is built from 15 residues. Trimming took off 4 bases at V and 0 bases at J, with 10 bases between the two ends.

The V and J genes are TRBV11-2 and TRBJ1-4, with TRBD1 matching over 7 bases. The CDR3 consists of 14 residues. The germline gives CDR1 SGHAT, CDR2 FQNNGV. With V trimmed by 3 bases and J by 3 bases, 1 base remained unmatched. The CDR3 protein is CASSLTGSNEKLFF. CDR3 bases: TGTGCCAGCAGCTTGACAGGGTCTAATGAAAAACTGTTTTTT.